This TCR beta chain comes out of a study of shared clonotypes between healthy human individuals. Remarks on this clone: Its target is not known.

General study findings and limits: Richness estimates generally favored naive over memory subsets.

Using immunoSEQ multiplex PCR, the repertoire was profiled, and TCRdb retains in-frame clones only, with some absent. The table includes around 2,100,000 clones, roughly 94% detected once. Naive CD8 cells were CD45RO-negative, positively selected for CCR7, excluding terminally differentiated effector memory CD45RA+ cells. Looked up from germline, CDR1 is LNHDA and CDR2 is SQIVND (reference sequence). V gave up 3 bases and J gave up 2 bases, with 11 bases separating them. The CDR3 is 14 amino acids. Sequencing input: naive CD8+ T cells sorted from blood. The receptor comes from a man aged 18 to 30 in good health. The chain employs TRBV19 and TRBJ2-7; D is unresolved. In DNA form, the CDR3 reads TGTGCCAGTAGTATGGTTACAGCGACCTACGAGCAGTACTTC. It encodes CASSMVTATYEQYF.